This TCR beta chain was retrieved from a study of prognosis after radiotherapy for stage I lung cancer listed by TCRdb under 2021. In terms of the full investigation: About 19 stage I NSCLC patients were enrolled in Nanjing, China, between 2018 and early 2019. The patients included around 13 who had newly diagnosed primary stage I lung tumors, along with roughly 5 others who had oligometastatic NSCLC after their primary tumor had been surgically resected. Every patient was deemed medically inoperable, about a dozen because of comorbidities and more than five because they refused surgery. Ages in the cohort of about a dozen men and about 6 women ranged from about 50 to 85 years, with a median of 74. On tumor histology, roughly 12 patients had adenocarcinoma and several had squamous cell carcinoma. Image-guided IMRT or VMAT was used to deliver SBRT in 3 to 5 fractions at a biologically effective dose of at least 100 Gy. No patient received concurrent therapy alongside SBRT. Distant metastases were developed by four of the 19 patients after SBRT, at a median of 7 months, whereas no significant progression was observed in the other 15 patients. This study profiled peripheral blood TCR beta repertoires from stage I NSCLC patients before and after stereotactic body radiotherapy and linked the repertoires to distant failure. The study sequenced about 40 blood samples from some 19 patients, one before and one after SBRT per patient. On the study overall, not on this receptor specifically: Post-SBRT Shannon entropy and its change from baseline were lower in patients who developed distant metastases; baseline Shannon entropy was not associated with metastases. All reported P values were unadjusted for multiple comparisons. No determination of tumor specificity was made for expanded TCR clones. The small cohort and short follow-up limited the study, so independent validation of the findings is needed. After SBRT, the count of unique TCR clones dropped from a median of roughly 10,000 beforehand to 6,000 to 7,500 afterward (Wilcoxon paired P=0.011). TRBV and TRBJ usage frequencies reportedly varied with metastasis status, involving two V genes at baseline and roughly 9 V and two J genes after SBRT.

CDR1 and CDR2 are read off the germline V gene as MDHEN and SYDVKM. V gives up 6 bases and J gives up 4 bases, and the segment between their germline ends measures 16 bases. From the cysteine up to the phenylalanine, the CDR3 has a length of 15 residues. This entry keeps only the CDR3 DNA: 45 bases, framed from base 1. This clonotype was counted a single time. Its antigen target is currently unknown. One base away there is no much larger clone; base qualities are not given. One read gives only weak evidence. The TCR beta CDR3 region was amplified from genomic DNA by two rounds of multiplex PCR. The first PCR round used primers specific to each TRBV and TRBJ gene, and the primer sequences were filed in Chinese patent CN105087789A. Universal primers were used in the second PCR round. The Roche High Pure PCR Template Preparation Kit was used to extract genomic DNA from frozen PBMCs. The libraries underwent paired-end sequencing with 151 bp reads on an Illumina HiSeq 3000. The published analysis was carried out like this. CutAdapt was used to remove raw reads lacking the multiplex PCR primer sequences. PEAR was used to merge high-quality paired reads into contigs. MiXCR assigned TRB V, D and J gene segments to each contig by aligning to reference sequences. To remove sequencing errors, CDR3 sequences were clustered according to base quality and sequence similarity. Diversity was measured as Shannon entropy normalized by the natural log of productive TCR sequence number. Clonality was computed as one minus the ratio of Shannon entropy to the natural log of the number of unique clonotypes. The Youden index of ROC curves was used to select progression-free survival cut-offs for repertoire metrics, and analyses were performed in R 3.5.3. Clones were called with MiXCR by TCRdb after fastp trimmed the public reads at Q25, and only in-frame beta chains were retained. CDR3 protein duplicates are merged, each entry listing the most common genes and DNA. The V and J calls and clone size come from TCRdb's table, not from the authors' own analysis. The table for this sample lists 20,000 to 25,000 distinct CDR3 sequences; roughly 47% of them were counted only once. The ten top clones hold 31% of the sample.

All patients had node-negative disease on CT and PET/CT, and none had a history of other malignancies or prior chemotherapy or radiotherapy. At each of two time points, six milliliters of peripheral venous blood were collected into EDTA tubes. PBMCs were isolated by Ficoll-Paque Plus density-gradient centrifugation. Immediately after collection, samples were stored at -80 degrees C until analysis. This sequence originates from a donor aged 50 or older with non-small cell lung cancer. Sequences were derived from PBMCs, sampled before or after stereotactic body radiation therapy (not recorded which). In this chain, TRBV28 is recombined with TRBJ1-3; D gene: possibly TRBD1, on 5 matching bases. CDR3 reads: CASSFGRGAGNTIYF. Here is the DNA: TGTGCCAGCAGCTTTGGGAGGGGTGCAGGAAACACCATATATTTT. The CDR3, completed at both ends by the reference TRBV28 and TRBJ1-3 genes, gives the full variable domain DVKVTQSSRYLVKRTGEKVFLECVQDMDHENMFWYRQDPGLGLRLIYFSYDVKMKEKGDIPEGYSVSREKKERFSLILESASTNQTSMYLCASSFGRGAGNTIYFGEGSWLTVV.